These 24 T cell receptor beta chains share one sample of origin, sequenced in a study of cytomegalovirus exposure and HLA in healthy donors. Only in-frame clones appear in the TCRdb table, and some are missing; sequencing was by immunoSEQ multiplex PCR. Of 55,000 to 80,000 clones listed, roughly 94% were seen once; the top ten hold 1.4%. The sample consisted of PBMCs. These receptors all stem from a man aged 18 to 30 in good health and CMV-seropositive.

The V gene is TRBV7-8, the J gene TRBJ2-1; no clear D. Germline CDR1 reads SGHVS; CDR2 reads FQNEAQ. Trimming left V 6 bases short and J 0 bases short, with 6 bases between. There are 13 residues in the CDR3. The CDR3 region is CASRLSSYNEQFF. The CDR3 DNA sequence: TGTGCCAGCAGGCTTAGCTCCTACAATGAGCAGTTCTTC.

J is TRBJ2-1 and V is TRBV5-4, with 8 bases identical to TRBD2. This CDR3 contains 13 residues. CDR1 SGHNT and CDR2 YYREEE come from the germline V gene (reference sequence). V lost 4 bases to trimming and J lost 5 bases; unmatched junction nucleotides: 2. Here the CDR3 reads CASSRGGNNEQFF. CDR3 nucleotide sequence: TGTGCCAGCAGCCGGGGGGGAAACAATGAGCAGTTCTTC.

The CDR3: CASGFLTGLDGYTF. For the CDR3, the DNA is TGTGCTAGTGGTTTCTTGACAGGGTTGGATGGCTACACCTTC. The chain is built from TRBV12-5 and TRBJ1-2, with 7 nucleotides matching TRBD1. V trimming: 3 bases; J trimming: 6 bases; junction bases outside the gene matches: 7. There are 14 residues in the CDR3. Per germline, CDR1 LGHNT and CDR2 FRNRAP.

The table lists this clone with a count of one. CDR3 coding DNA: TGTGCCAGCAGGAACAGGGACACCGGGGAGCTGTTTTTT. Its translation: CASRNRDTGELFF. The chain employs TRBV6-5 and TRBJ2-2; possibly TRBD1 for D (6 bases). This CDR3 region has 13 residues. Trimming took off 6 bases at V and 3 bases at J, with 8 bases between the two ends. Germline CDR1 is MNHEY and CDR2 is SVGAGI.

The chain joins TRBV19 to TRBJ2-1; D ambiguous. From germline, CDR1 is LNHDA and CDR2 SQIVND (reference sequence). The CDR3 sequence is 15 residues long. V dropped 5 bases and J dropped 0 bases, with 11 bases sitting between them. CDR3 in DNA: TGTGCCAGTAGTTTGCCAGGCAGCTCCTACAATGAGCAGTTCTTC. Translation gives CASSLPGSSYNEQFF.

The chain carries TRBV5-1 and TRBJ1-1; D might be TRBD1 (5 bases). This CDR3 spans 14 amino acids. The germline gives CDR1 SGHRS, CDR2 YFSETQ. V lost 2 bases, J lost 1 base, and 9 bases lay in between. The CDR3 bases are TGCGCCAGCAGCTTTAGCAGGGAGAACACTGAAGCTTTCTTT. It encodes CASSFSRENTEAFF.

The chain combines TRBV7-8 with TRBJ1-2; no firm D call. From germline, CDR1 is SGHVS and CDR2 FQNEAQ. Trimming removed 10 bases at V and 4 bases at J, with 10 bases between. The CDR3 has 11 residues. The CDR3 DNA follows: TGTGCCACCGCCGAGAGCTATGGCTACACCTTC. Protein sequence: CATAESYGYTF. The full variable domain, rest sourced from reference TRBV7-8 and TRBJ1-2, is GAGVSQSPRYKVAKRGQDVALRCDPISGHVSLFWYQQALGQGPEFLTYFQNEAQLDKSGLPSDRFFAERPEGSVSTLKIQRTQQEDSAVYLCATAESYGYTFGSGTRLTVV.

V and J are TRBV4-2 and TRBJ2-2; 9 bases match TRBD1. Unmatched junction bases numbered 8, after V lost 0 bases and J lost 6 bases. The CDR3 has 17 residues. Germline loops: CDR1 LGHNA, CDR2 YNFKEQ. CDR3 coding DNA: TGTGCCAGCAGCCAAGAGAAGGGGGACAGGGTATCCGGGGAGCTGTTTTTT. This encodes CASSQEKGDRVSGELFF.

J is TRBJ2-2 and V is TRBV7-3; TRBD2 agrees at 8 bases. V trimming: 7 bases; J trimming: 3 bases; junction bases outside the gene matches: 4. The CDR3 runs 14 residues. Germline V gene sequence: CDR1 SGHTA, CDR2 FQGTGA. This CDR3 reads CASNYGGDTGELFF. In nucleotides, the CDR3 is TGTGCCAGCAACTACGGGGGGGACACCGGGGAGCTGTTTTTT.

The J gene is TRBJ2-5, the V gene TRBV10-3; TRBD2 might be the D (5 bases). This CDR3 is 17 amino acids long. The ends were cut back, 0 bases at V and 5 bases at J, with 19 bases in the middle. Germline V lookup: CDR1 ENHRY, CDR2 SYGVKD. This chain's CDR3 is CAISESGRGQSGETQYF. DNA of the CDR3: TGTGCCATCAGTGAGTCTGGCCGAGGGCAGTCGGGGGAGACCCAGTACTTC.

The chain employs TRBV4-1 and TRBJ1-1, with a tentative D call TRBD1 (5 bases). The CDR3 runs to 10 residues. Per the germline V gene, CDR1 is MGHRA and CDR2 is YSYEKL. Trimming took off 8 bases at V and 11 bases at J, with 12 bases between the two ends. The CDR3 sequence is CASGGADAFF. For the CDR3, the DNA is TGCGCCAGCGGCGGGGCCGACGCTTTCTTT.

V and J are TRBV5-1 and TRBJ2-7, with 7 bases that match TRBD1. The V and J ends lost 8 bases and 1 base, in that order; junction bases with no gene match: 9. There are 14 residues in the CDR3. Germline assignment: CDR1 SGHRS and CDR2 YFSETQ. The CDR3 nucleotides read TGCGCCAGTGGGACAGACCGACCGTCCTACGAGCAGTACTTC. Translation: CASGTDRPSYEQYF.

V usage is TRBV7-2 and J usage is TRBJ1-5, with TRBD1 matching 7 bases. This CDR3 has 17 amino acids. Germline V gives CDR1 SGHTA, CDR2 FQGNSA. Trimming at V came to 5 bases and at J to 3 bases, leaving 13 bases not matched to a gene. The CDR3 nucleotides are TGTGCCAGCAGCACCAGAGTGGTGACAGGGCCCAATCAGCCCCAGCATTTT. It specifies CASSTRVVTGPNQPQHF.

V usage is TRBV6-1 and J usage is TRBJ2-5; 9 bases align to TRBD2. The length of the CDR3 is 14 residues. The ends lost 7 bases at V and 4 bases at J; junction bases unmatched: 7. Germline CDR1 is MNHNS and CDR2 is SASEGT. Here the CDR3 reads CASKASGVTETQYF. CDR3 coding DNA: TGTGCCAGCAAGGCTAGCGGGGTAACAGAGACCCAGTACTTC.

V and J are TRBV28 and TRBJ2-5, with D possibly being TRBD1 (7 bases). V dropped 3 bases and J dropped 1 base, with 15 bases sitting between them. Germline V gives CDR1 MDHEN, CDR2 SYDVKM. The CDR3 is 16 amino acids. CDR3 residues: CASSFRGTARQETQYF. The CDR3 DNA follows: TGTGCCAGCAGTTTCCGCGGGACAGCGCGCCAAGAGACCCAGTACTTC.

This clone was seen a few times. This sample also contains other DNA sequences that code for the same CDR3. The chain joins TRBV15 to TRBJ1-6; 7 positions agree with TRBD1. Germline V gene data show CDR1 as LNHNV and CDR2 as YYDKDF (reference sequence). The CDR3 covers 15 residues. The trim removed 2 bases at V and 6 bases at J, leaving 4 bases unmatched. In DNA form, the CDR3 reads TGTGCCACCAGCAGATCCGGGACAGCTAATTCACCCCTCCACTTT. This translates into CATSRSGTANSPLHF.

The chain joins TRBV10-1 to TRBJ2-7; 12 bases are shared with TRBD2. Germline V CDR1 and CDR2: WNHNN, SYGVQD (reference sequence). The CDR3 spans 16 residues. Unmatched junction bases numbered 9, after V lost 7 bases and J lost 2 bases. CDR3 nucleotide sequence: TGCGCCAGCACTACCGGGACTAGCGGGTTCACCTACGAGCAGTACTTC. This translates into CASTTGTSGFTYEQYF.

The gene calls are TRBV6-5 and TRBJ2-5; 7 positions match TRBD2. The CDR3 consists of 16 residues. Germline lookup yields CDR1 MNHEY and CDR2 SVGAGI. With 4 bases clipped from V and 2 bases from J, the junction kept 10 bases outside the gene matches. The CDR3 loop is CASSWSGVHNQETQYF. The CDR3 nucleotides read TGTGCCAGCAGTTGGAGCGGGGTACACAATCAAGAGACCCAGTACTTC.

This chain connects TRBV27 to TRBJ2-7; D gene unclear. V was shortened by 7 bases and J by 7 bases, with 11 bases between the two germline ends. The length of the CDR3 is 11 residues. Germline V gene lookup returns CDR1 MNHEY and CDR2 SMNVEV (reference sequence). CDR3 sequence (DNA): TGTGCCAGCAATCCTCTCGGGGAGCAGTACTTC. It translates to CASNPLGEQYF.

The V and J genes are TRBV6-1 and TRBJ1-5, with D unresolved. V was cut by 4 bases and J by 0 bases, with 10 bases left in between. CDR1 is MNHNS and CDR2 is SASEGT in the germline V gene. This CDR3 has 15 amino acids. CDR3 region: CASSVDGNSNQPQHF. Here the CDR3 DNA reads TGTGCCAGCAGTGTGGACGGGAATAGCAATCAGCCCCAGCATTTT.

The gene calls are TRBV28 and TRBJ2-7, with D perhaps matching TRBD2 (6 bases). The CDR3 consists of 14 residues. Per the germline V gene, CDR1 is MDHEN and CDR2 is SYDVKM. V lost 2 bases and J 0 bases, leaving 8 bases between the germline ends. CDR3 bases: TGTGCCAGCAGTTTAGCGGGGAGCTCCTACGAGCAGTACTTC. Amino acid sequence: CASSLAGSSYEQYF.

The chain combines TRBV4-1 with TRBJ1-2; 8 bases are shared with TRBD1. The CDR3 is made up of 17 amino acids. The V gene's germline CDR1 is MGHRA and CDR2 YSYEKL. Trimming at V came to 0 bases and at J to 0 bases, leaving 6 bases not matched to a gene. CDR3 region: CASSQDSQGATNYGYTF. CDR3 bases: TGCGCCAGCAGCCAAGATAGCCAGGGGGCCACTAACTATGGCTACACCTTC.

The CDR3 reads CASSFRQGVGIAKNIQYF. The CDR3 DNA reads TGTGCCAGCAGTTTTCGGCAGGGGGTGGGAATAGCCAAAAACATTCAGTACTTC. The chain carries TRBV27 and TRBJ2-4; 7 bases match TRBD1. Looked up from germline, CDR1 is MNHEY and CDR2 is SMNVEV (reference sequence). The CDR3 covers 18 residues. V lost 3 bases, J lost 0 bases, and 11 bases stayed unmatched.

This clone was detected once. This chain links TRBV6-5 with TRBJ1-5; possibly TRBD1 for D (6 bases). V lost 0 bases to trimming and J lost 2 bases, with 8 bases between them. The CDR3 totals 15 residues. The germline V gene has CDR1 MNHEY and CDR2 SVGAGI. In DNA, the CDR3 is TGTGCCAGCAGTTACTCTGCAGGGGGCAATCAGCCCCAGCATTTT. It translates to CASSYSAGGNQPQHF.